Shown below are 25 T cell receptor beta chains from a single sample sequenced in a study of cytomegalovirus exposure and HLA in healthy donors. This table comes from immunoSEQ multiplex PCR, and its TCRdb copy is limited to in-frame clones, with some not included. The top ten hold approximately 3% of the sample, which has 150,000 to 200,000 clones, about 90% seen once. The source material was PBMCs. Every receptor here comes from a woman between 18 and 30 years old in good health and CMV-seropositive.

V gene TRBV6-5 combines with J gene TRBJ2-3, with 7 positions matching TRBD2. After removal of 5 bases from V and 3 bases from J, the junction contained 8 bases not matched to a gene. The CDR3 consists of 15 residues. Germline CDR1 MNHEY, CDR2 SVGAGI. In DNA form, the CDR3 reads TGTGCCAGCAGTGCCGGCGGGAGCAGTACAGATACGCAGTATTTT. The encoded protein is CASSAGGSSTDTQYF.

The CDR3 protein is CASSLEGGVNEKLFF. The CDR3 region has the DNA TGTGCCAGCAGCTTAGAGGGAGGCGTTAATGAAAAACTGTTTTTT. The chain uses TRBV7-6 and TRBJ1-4; no reliable D call. Looked up from germline, CDR1 is SGHVS and CDR2 is FNYEAQ. The V gene lost 1 base and the J gene lost 4 bases, with 10 bases spanning the gap. The CDR3 spans 15 residues.

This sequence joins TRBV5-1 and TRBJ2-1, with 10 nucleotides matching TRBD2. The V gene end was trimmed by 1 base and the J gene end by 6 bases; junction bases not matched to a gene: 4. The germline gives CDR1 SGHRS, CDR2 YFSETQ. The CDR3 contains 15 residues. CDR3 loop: CASSLIPSGSNEQFF. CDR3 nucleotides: TGCGCCAGCAGCTTGATTCCTAGCGGGAGCAATGAGCAGTTCTTC. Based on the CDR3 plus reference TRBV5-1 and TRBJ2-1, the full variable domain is KAGVTQTPRYLIKTRGQQVTLSCSPISGHRSVSWYQQTPGQGLQFLFEYFSETQRNKGNFPGRFSGRQFSNSRSEMNVSTLELGDSALYLCASSLIPSGSNEQFFGPGTRLTVL.

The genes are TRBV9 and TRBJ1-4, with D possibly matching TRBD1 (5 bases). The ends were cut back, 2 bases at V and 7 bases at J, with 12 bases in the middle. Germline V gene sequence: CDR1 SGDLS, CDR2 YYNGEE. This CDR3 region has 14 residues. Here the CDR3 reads CASSVGGTSEKLFF. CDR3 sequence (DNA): TGTGCCAGCAGCGTGGGGGGGACTTCTGAAAAACTGTTTTTT.

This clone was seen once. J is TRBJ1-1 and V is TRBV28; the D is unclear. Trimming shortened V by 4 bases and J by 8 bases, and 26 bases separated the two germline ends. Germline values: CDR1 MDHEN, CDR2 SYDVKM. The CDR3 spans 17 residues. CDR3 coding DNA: TGTGCCAGCAGTTCCCCCTCCTCTCAAGGAGGGCCCTCCGAAGCTTTCTTT. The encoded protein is CASSSPSSQGGPSEAFF.

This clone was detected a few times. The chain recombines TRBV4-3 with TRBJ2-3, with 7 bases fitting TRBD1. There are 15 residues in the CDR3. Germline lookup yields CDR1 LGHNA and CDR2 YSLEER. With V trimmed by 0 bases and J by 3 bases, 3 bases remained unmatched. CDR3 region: CASSQETGLTDTQYF. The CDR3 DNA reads TGCGCCAGCAGCCAAGAGACAGGGTTAACAGATACGCAGTATTTT.

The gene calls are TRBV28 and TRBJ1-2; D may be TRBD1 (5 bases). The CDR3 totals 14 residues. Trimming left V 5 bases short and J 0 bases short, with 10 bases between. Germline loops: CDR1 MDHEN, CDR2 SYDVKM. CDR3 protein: CASSPQGTNYGYTF. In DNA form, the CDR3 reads TGTGCCAGCAGTCCTCAGGGCACTAACTATGGCTACACCTTC.

CDR3 amino acids: CASSLRGEETQYF. The CDR3 DNA is TGCGCCAGCAGCTTGAGGGGCGAAGAGACCCAGTACTTC. The rearrangement uses TRBV5-1 and TRBJ2-5; tentative D call: TRBD1 (5 bases). With 1 base removed from V and 3 bases from J, the gap between germline ends came to 7 bases. In germline, CDR1 is SGHRS, CDR2 YFSETQ. The CDR3 totals 13 residues.

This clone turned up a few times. The CDR3 coding sequence is TGTGCCAGCAGTGAAATGGCAGGCTACGAGCAGTACTTC. Translation gives CASSEMAGYEQYF. The chain uses TRBV6-1 and TRBJ2-7, with D unclear. The germline CDR1 and CDR2 sequences are MNHNS and SASEGT. This CDR3 has 13 residues. V was pared by 2 bases and J by 3 bases, with 8 bases between.

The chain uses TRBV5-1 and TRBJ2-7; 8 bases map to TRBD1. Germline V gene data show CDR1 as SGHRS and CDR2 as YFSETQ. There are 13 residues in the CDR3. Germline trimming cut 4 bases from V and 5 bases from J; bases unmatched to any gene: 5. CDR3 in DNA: TGCGCCAGCAGCCTCGACAGGGGCCACGAGCAGTACTTC. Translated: CASSLDRGHEQYF.

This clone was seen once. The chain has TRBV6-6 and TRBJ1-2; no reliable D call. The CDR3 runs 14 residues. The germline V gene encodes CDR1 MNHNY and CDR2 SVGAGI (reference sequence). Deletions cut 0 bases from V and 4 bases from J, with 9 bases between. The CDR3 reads CASSYSNLLYGYTF. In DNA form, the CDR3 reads TGTGCCAGCAGTTACTCGAACCTACTCTATGGCTACACCTTC.

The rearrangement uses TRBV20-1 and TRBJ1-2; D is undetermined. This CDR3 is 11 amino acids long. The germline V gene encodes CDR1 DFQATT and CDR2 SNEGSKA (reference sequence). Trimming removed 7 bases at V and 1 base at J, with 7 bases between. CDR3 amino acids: CSVKSNYGYTF. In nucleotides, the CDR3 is TGCAGTGTCAAGAGTAACTATGGCTACACCTTC.

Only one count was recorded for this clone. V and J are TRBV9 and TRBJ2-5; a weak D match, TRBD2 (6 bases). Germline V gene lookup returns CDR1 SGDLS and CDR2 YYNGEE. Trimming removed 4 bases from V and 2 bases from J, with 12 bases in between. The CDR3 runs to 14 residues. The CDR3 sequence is CASSPGLGQETQYF. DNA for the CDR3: TGTGCCAGCAGCCCGGGACTCGGTCAAGAGACCCAGTACTTC. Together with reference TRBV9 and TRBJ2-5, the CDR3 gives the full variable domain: DSGVTQTPKHLITATGQRVTLRCSPRSGDLSVYWYQQSLDQGLQFLIQYYNGEERAKGNILERFSAQQFPDLHSELNLSSLELGDSALYFCASSPGLGQETQYFGPGTRLLVL.

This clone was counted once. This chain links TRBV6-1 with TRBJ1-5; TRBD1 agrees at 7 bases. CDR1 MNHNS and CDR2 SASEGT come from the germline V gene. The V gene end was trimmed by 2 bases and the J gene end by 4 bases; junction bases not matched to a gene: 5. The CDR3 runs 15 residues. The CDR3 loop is CASSELTGFNQPQHF. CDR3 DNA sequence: TGTGCCAGCAGTGAACTGACAGGGTTTAATCAGCCCCAGCATTTT.

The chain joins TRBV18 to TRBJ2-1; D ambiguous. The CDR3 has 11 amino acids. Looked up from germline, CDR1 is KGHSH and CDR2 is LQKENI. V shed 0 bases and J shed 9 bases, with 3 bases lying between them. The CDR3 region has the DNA TGTGCCAGCTCACCACCCGGTGAGCAGTTCTTC. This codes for CASSPPGEQFF. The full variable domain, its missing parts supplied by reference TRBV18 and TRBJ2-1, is NAGVMQNPRHLVRRRGQEARLRCSPMKGHSHVYWYRQLPEEGLKFMVYLQKENIIDESGMPKERFSAEFPKEGPSILRIQQVVRGDSAAYFCASSPPGEQFFGPGTRLTVL.

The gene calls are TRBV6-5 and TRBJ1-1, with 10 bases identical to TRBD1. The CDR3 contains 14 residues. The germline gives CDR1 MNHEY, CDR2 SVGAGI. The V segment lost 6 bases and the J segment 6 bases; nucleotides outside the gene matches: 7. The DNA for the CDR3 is TGTGCCAGCAGCGCGGACAGGGGGTCCGCTGAAGCTTTCTTT. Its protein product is CASSADRGSAEAFF.

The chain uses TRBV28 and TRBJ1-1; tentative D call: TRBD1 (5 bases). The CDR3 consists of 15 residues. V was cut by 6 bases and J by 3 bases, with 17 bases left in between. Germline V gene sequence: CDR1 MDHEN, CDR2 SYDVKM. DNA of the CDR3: TGTGCCAGCAGGGGGGACTCCCGGGGGGACACTGAAGCTTTCTTT. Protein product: CASRGDSRGDTEAFF. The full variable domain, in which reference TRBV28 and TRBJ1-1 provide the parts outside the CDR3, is DVKVTQSSRYLVKRTGEKVFLECVQDMDHENMFWYRQDPGLGLRLIYFSYDVKMKEKGDIPEGYSVSREKKERFSLILESASTNQTSMYLCASRGDSRGDTEAFFGQGTRLTVV.

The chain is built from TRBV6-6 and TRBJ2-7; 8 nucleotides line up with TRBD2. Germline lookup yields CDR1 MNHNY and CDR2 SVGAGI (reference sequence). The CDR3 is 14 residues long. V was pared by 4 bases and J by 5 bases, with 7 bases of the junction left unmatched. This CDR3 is CASSFGLAQDEQYF. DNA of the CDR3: TGTGCCAGCAGTTTCGGACTAGCCCAGGACGAGCAGTACTTC.

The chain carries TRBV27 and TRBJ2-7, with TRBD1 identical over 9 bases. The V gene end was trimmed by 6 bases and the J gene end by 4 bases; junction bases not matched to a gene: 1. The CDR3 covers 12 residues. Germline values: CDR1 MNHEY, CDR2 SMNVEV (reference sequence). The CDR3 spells CASRTGGYEQYF. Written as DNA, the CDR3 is TGTGCCAGCAGGACAGGGGGTTACGAGCAGTACTTC.

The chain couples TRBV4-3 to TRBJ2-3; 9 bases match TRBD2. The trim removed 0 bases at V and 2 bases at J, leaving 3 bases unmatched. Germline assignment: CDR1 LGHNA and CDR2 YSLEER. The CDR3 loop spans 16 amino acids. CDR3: CASSQDGLATTDTQYF. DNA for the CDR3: TGCGCCAGCAGCCAAGATGGACTAGCGACCACAGATACGCAGTATTTT.

CDR3 nucleotides: TGTGCCAGCTCACCACTCCGCAGGGGGCAAGGGACCGGGGAGCTGTTTTTT. It encodes CASSPLRRGQGTGELFF. The rearrangement links TRBV18 to TRBJ2-2, with 8 bases lining up with TRBD1. The CDR3 has 17 residues. The trim removed 1 base at V and 5 bases at J, leaving 9 bases unmatched. Germline assignment: CDR1 KGHSH and CDR2 LQKENI.

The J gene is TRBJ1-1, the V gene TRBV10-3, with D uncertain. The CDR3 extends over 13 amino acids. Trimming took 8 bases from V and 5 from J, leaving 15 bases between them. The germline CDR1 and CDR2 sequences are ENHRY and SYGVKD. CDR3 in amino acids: CAIRRETSTEAFF. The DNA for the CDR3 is TGTGCCATCCGACGGGAGACATCGACTGAAGCTTTCTTT.

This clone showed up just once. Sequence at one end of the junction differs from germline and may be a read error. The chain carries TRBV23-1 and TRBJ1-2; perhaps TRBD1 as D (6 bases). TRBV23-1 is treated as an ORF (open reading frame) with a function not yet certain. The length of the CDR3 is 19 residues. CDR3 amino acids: CASSQSERTDCLKDPLHAF. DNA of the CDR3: TGCGCCAGCAGTCAATCTGAGAGGACAGATTGTTTAAAGGACCCGCTACACGCCTTC.

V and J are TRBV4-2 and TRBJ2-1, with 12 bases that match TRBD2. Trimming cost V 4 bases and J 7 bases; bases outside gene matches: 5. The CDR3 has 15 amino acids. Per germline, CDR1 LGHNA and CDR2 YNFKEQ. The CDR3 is CASSRWTSGDNEQFF. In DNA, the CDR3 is TGTGCCAGCAGCCGATGGACTAGCGGGGATAATGAGCAGTTCTTC.

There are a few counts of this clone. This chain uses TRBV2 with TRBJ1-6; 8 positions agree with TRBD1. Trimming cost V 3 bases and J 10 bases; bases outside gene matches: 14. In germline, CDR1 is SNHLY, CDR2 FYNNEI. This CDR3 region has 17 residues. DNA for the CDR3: TGTGCCAGCAGTGATACCAGAATACAGGGGGGACGATCACCCCTCCACTTT. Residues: CASSDTRIQGGRSPLHF.